A single sample gave rise to the 14 T cell receptor beta chains below, sequenced in a study of shared clonotypes between healthy human individuals. Repertoires were generated with immunoSEQ multiplex PCR, while TCRdb's copy carries only in-frame clones and drops some. This sample has hundreds of thousands of clones, with around two thirds found just once. The sequencing sample was made of memory CD4+ T cells sorted from blood. Regarding subset: CD45RA-negative fraction. These receptors all come from a woman aged 25 to 39 in good health.

This clone has only one observation. The rearrangement joins TRBV5-6 to TRBJ1-2, with 11 bases matching TRBD1. After removal of 4 bases from V and 0 bases from J, the junction contained 11 bases not matched to a gene. Germline V gene data show CDR1 as SGHDT and CDR2 as YYEEEE. The CDR3 has 18 residues. In DNA form, the CDR3 reads TGTGCCAGCAGCCCCCTACCGGGACAGGGGGGAACTAACTATGGCTACACCTTC. Translation gives CASSPLPGQGGTNYGYTF.

This chain links TRBV28 with TRBJ2-1, with D possibly being TRBD2 (6 bases). Germline CDR1 and CDR2: MDHEN and SYDVKM. Trimming cost V 5 bases and J 5 bases, with 16 bases left between them. This CDR3 has 15 amino acids. CDR3 amino acids: CASSKGQRRDNEQFF. The CDR3 coding sequence is TGTGCCAGCAGTAAGGGCCAGCGGAGGGACAATGAGCAGTTCTTC.

V and J are TRBV5-1 and TRBJ2-7, with TRBD1 as a possible D gene (6 bases). Germline CDR1 and CDR2: SGHRS and YFSETQ. This CDR3 region has 15 residues. Trimming left V 4 bases short and J 2 bases short, with 16 bases between. CDR3 in amino acids: CASSRTGQGPYEQYF. The CDR3 nucleotides read TGCGCCAGCAGCCGGACGGGACAAGGTCCCTACGAGCAGTACTTC. Full variable domain (missing parts from reference TRBV5-1 and TRBJ2-7): KAGVTQTPRYLIKTRGQQVTLSCSPISGHRSVSWYQQTPGQGLQFLFEYFSETQRNKGNFPGRFSGRQFSNSRSEMNVSTLELGDSALYLCASSRTGQGPYEQYFGPGTRLTVT.

This clone has only one observation. The gene calls are TRBV23-1 and TRBJ2-7, with TRBD1 matching over 9 bases. TRBV23-1 is an ORF, with its function uncertain. The CDR3 runs 15 residues. Trimming removed 7 bases from V and 5 bases from J; junction bases left unmatched: 12. The chain's CDR3 is CASTTEGQGFDEQYF. The CDR3 DNA follows: TGCGCCAGCACGACAGAGGGACAGGGTTTTGACGAGCAGTACTTC.

The chain recombines TRBV2 with TRBJ2-7, with D possibly being TRBD2 (6 bases). Trimming removed 4 bases from V and 13 bases from J, with 20 bases in between. Germline V gene data show CDR1 as SNHLY and CDR2 as FYNNEI. The CDR3 runs 13 residues. CDR3 sequence: CASSALTFHGGYF. CDR3 bases: TGTGCCAGCAGTGCACTTACTTTCCACGGGGGATACTTC.

The gene calls are TRBV6-5 and TRBJ2-1, with 10 bases that match TRBD2. CDR1 is MNHEY and CDR2 is SVGAGI in the germline V gene. The CDR3 contains 15 residues. The V segment lost 2 bases and the J segment 4 bases; nucleotides outside the gene matches: 2. The CDR3 loop reads CASSYSSGGYNEQFF. The CDR3 nucleotides read TGTGCCAGCAGTTACAGTAGCGGGGGGTACAATGAGCAGTTCTTC.

This clone was seen just once. The chain has TRBV11-2 and TRBJ2-1; 8 bases are shared with TRBD2. V was pared by 5 bases and J by 2 bases, with 5 bases of the junction left unmatched. This CDR3 is 15 amino acids long. Germline CDR1 is SGHAT and CDR2 is FQNNGV. The CDR3 coding sequence is TGTGCCAGCAGCACAACTAGCGGCGCCTACAATGAGCAGTTCTTC. It translates to CASSTTSGAYNEQFF.

The count of this clone is one. This chain uses TRBV28 with TRBJ1-2; D is uncertain. The CDR3 is made up of 12 amino acids. The germline V and J ends were trimmed by 1 base and 8 bases, with 8 bases remaining between them. The germline V gene has CDR1 MDHEN and CDR2 SYDVKM. This CDR3 reads CASSLFSGGYTF. The CDR3, as DNA: TGTGCCAGCAGTTTATTCAGTGGCGGCTACACCTTC.

The gene calls are TRBV5-1 and TRBJ2-5, with D uncertain. The V end lost 0 bases, the J end lost 5 bases, and 11 bases lay between the germline ends. The germline gives CDR1 SGHRS, CDR2 YFSETQ. The CDR3 covers 14 residues. CDR3 loop: CASSLELFPETQYF. CDR3 nucleotides: TGCGCCAGCAGCTTGGAACTGTTTCCGGAGACCCAGTACTTC.

There are many counts of this clone. This rearrangement joins TRBV15 to TRBJ1-2; TRBD1 is a possible D gene (6 bases). From germline, CDR1 is LNHNV and CDR2 YYDKDF (reference sequence). The CDR3 length is 15 residues. Trimming took 1 base from V and 4 from J, leaving 13 bases between them. The CDR3 DNA sequence: TGTGCCACCAGCAGAGCGGGGGCACGTCCCTATGGCTACACCTTC. This encodes CATSRAGARPYGYTF.

The rearrangement uses TRBV4-1 and TRBJ2-7, with unresolved D. In germline, CDR1 is MGHRA, CDR2 YSYEKL. With 10 bases removed from V and 4 bases from J, the gap between germline ends came to 17 bases. The CDR3 is 13 residues long. The CDR3 nucleotides are TGCGCCATTCCCATGGGCCTAATTTACGAGCAGTACTTC. This gives the protein CAIPMGLIYEQYF.

A word on this clone: The same CDR3 arises from other DNA sequences in this sample as well. This chain joins TRBV7-9 and TRBJ1-5; D gene uncertain. The CDR3 sequence is 12 residues long. Germline V CDR1 and CDR2: SEHNR, FQNEAQ (reference sequence). V was pared by 6 bases and J by 5 bases, with 8 bases between. The CDR3 DNA follows: TGTGCCAGCAGTTTTCGAGATCAGCCCCAGCATTTT. Translated, it gives CASSFRDQPQHF.

This clone was seen just once. The chain couples TRBV11-2 to TRBJ2-7, with TRBD2 matching over 10 bases. The CDR3 is made up of 15 amino acids. Trimming removed 2 bases from V and 2 bases from J; junction bases left unmatched: 3. CDR1 is SGHAT and CDR2 is FQNNGV in the germline V gene. The CDR3 spells CASSLQAGGTYEQYF. The CDR3 DNA is TGTGCCAGCAGCTTACAAGCGGGAGGGACCTACGAGCAGTACTTC.

The chain has TRBV5-5 and TRBJ2-7; no firm D call. CDR3 length equals 16 residues. In germline, CDR1 is SGHKS, CDR2 YYEKEE (reference sequence). Trimming shortened V by 1 base and J by 7 bases, and 21 bases separated the two germline ends. The CDR3 nucleotides read TGTGCCAGCAGCTTGTACTTGGCTAGTCAAAGCAGGGAGCAGTACTTC. It translates to CASSLYLASQSREQYF.